A single sample gave rise to the 21 T cell receptor beta chains below, sequenced in a study of T cells in women clearing cervical HPV infection. TCRdb's copy holds only in-frame clones and misses some; the assay was immunoSEQ multiplex PCR. The sample holds around 21,000 clones. What was sequenced was blood buffy coat. All receptors derive from a woman aged 18 to 75 with a cervical HPV16 infection that either progressed to CIN3+ or cleared (not recorded which).

Turning to this clone: Read sequence stops 3 residues before the CDR3 end, and the germline J gene provides the missing end. This chain connects TRBV7-7 to TRBJ1-6; TRBD1 agrees at 7 bases. V dropped 4 bases and J dropped 7; count of bases not matched to a gene: 13. Germline V gene sequence: CDR1 SSHAT, CDR2 FNYEAQ (reference sequence). This CDR3 is built from 17 residues. CDR3 DNA, as far as it was read: TGTGCCAGCAGCTCCCGGGACAGAAAACAACTAAATTCACCC. This sequence encodes CASSSRDRKQLNSP. The whole CDR3 is CASSSRDRKQLNSPLHF. Using reference TRBV7-7 and TRBJ1-6 for the parts outside the CDR3, the full variable domain is GAGVSQSPRYKVTKRGQDVTLRCDPISSHATLYWYQQALGQGPEFLTYFNYEAQPDKSGLPSDRFSAERPEGSISTLTIQRTEQRDSAMYRCASSSRDRKQLNSPLHFGNGTRLTVT.

On this clone itself: The sequence runs out 3 residues before the end of the CDR3; the remainder is reconstructed from the germline J gene. The chain couples TRBV5-4 to TRBJ1-2; TRBD1 matches at 7 bases. V was pared by 3 bases and J by 2 bases, with 10 bases of the junction left unmatched. The CDR3 is made up of 16 amino acids. Germline loops: CDR1 SGHNT, CDR2 YYREEE (reference sequence). The covered CDR3 bases are TGTGCCAGCAGCTCTGGAAGACAGGGAGCGAACTATGGC. Translating it yields CASSSGRQGANYG. The full CDR3 protein reads CASSSGRQGANYGYTF. Full variable domain (rest looked up from reference TRBV5-4 and TRBJ1-2): ETGVTQSPTHLIKTRGQQVTLRCSSQSGHNTVSWYQQALGQGPQFIFQYYREEENGRGNFPPRFSGLQFPNYSSELNVNALELDDSALYLCASSSGRQGANYGYTFGSGTRLTVV.

Concerning this clone: The CDR3 goes on 3 residues after the read ends, and that part is filled in from the germline J gene. The chain links TRBV12-3 or TRBV12-4 to TRBJ2-5, with 11 bases that match TRBD2. The V gene end was trimmed by 6 bases and the J gene end by 4 bases; junction bases not matched to a gene: 7. The CDR3 has 15 residues. CDR3 bases read: TGTGCCAGCAGCGTATCAGGACTAGCGGGAGAGACC. The encoded protein is CASSVSGLAGET. The full CDR3 reads CASSVSGLAGETQYF.

About this clone: The read ends 3 residues early relative to the CDR3; the germline J gene fills the gap. The chain couples TRBV30 to TRBJ1-1, with D unresolved. Trimming removed 3 bases from V and 1 base from J, with 6 bases in between. The CDR3 covers 12 residues. Germline-derived CDR1 and CDR2 are GTSNPN and SVGIG (reference sequence). The covered CDR3 bases are TGTGCCTGGAGATCCAGGAACACTGAA. It codes for CAWRSRNTE. The full CDR3 reads CAWRSRNTEAFF. Variable domain in full (rest from reference TRBV30 and TRBJ1-1): SQTIHQWPATLVQPVGSPLSLECTVEGTSNPNLYWYRQAAGRGLQLLFYSVGIGQISSEVPQNLSASRPQDRQFILSSKKLLLSDSGFYLCAWRSRNTEAFFGQGTRLTVV.

The DNA read from the CDR3 is TGCGCCAGCAGCCCTACCGGGGTATCTAGCGGAACTTCCTACGAG. Translation: CASSPTGVSSGTSYE. The whole CDR3 reads CASSPTGVSSGTSYEQYF. The rearrangement links TRBV5-1 to TRBJ2-7; 7 positions match TRBD2. The missing CDR3 end, 3 residues past where the read stops, is filled in from the germline J gene. Germline CDR1 SGHRS, CDR2 YFSETQ. The CDR3 totals 18 residues. The trim removed 4 bases at V and 1 base at J, leaving 17 bases unmatched.

As concerns this clone: The read gets to within 3 residues of the CDR3 end, and the germline J gene fills in the rest. The chain has TRBV4-2 and TRBJ2-2, with unresolved D. Trimming pared 2 bases from V and 3 bases from J, leaving 16 bases between. Looked up from germline, CDR1 is LGHNA and CDR2 is YNFKEQ. The CDR3 is 17 amino acids. The CDR3 loop reads CASSQTTEYRDTGELFF. The covered CDR3 bases are TGTGCCAGCAGCCAAACGACGGAGTATCGGGACACCGGGGAG.

In regard to this clone: The CDR3 is cut off 3 residues early in the read; its end comes from the germline J gene. The chain joins TRBV11-2 to TRBJ2-7; 8 bases map to TRBD2. The CDR3 loop spans 15 amino acids. Trimming at V came to 4 bases and at J to 4 bases, leaving 9 bases not matched to a gene. Germline loops: CDR1 SGHAT, CDR2 FQNNGV. The CDR3 bases that were read are TGTGCCAGCAGCTGGGGTAGGAGCGGGAGTTACGAG. Translation: CASSWGRSGSYE. The CDR3 in full is CASSWGRSGSYEQYF.

Note on this clone: The read ends 3 residues shy of where the CDR3 ends; the end is completed using the germline J gene. V gene TRBV28 combines with J gene TRBJ1-1; TRBD1 aligns across 7 bases. Per the germline V gene, CDR1 is MDHEN and CDR2 is SYDVKM. The CDR3 extends over 14 amino acids. The V and J ends lost 2 bases and 3 bases, in that order; junction bases with no gene match: 3. CDR3 DNA (partial): TGTGCCAGCAGTTTAAGCAGGGGGTACACTGAA. It yields the protein CASSLSRGYTE. The complete CDR3 sequence is CASSLSRGYTEAFF.

This clone is labeled medium-sized based on frequency. The read halts 3 residues ahead of the CDR3 end, with the missing end drawn from the germline J gene. This chain connects TRBV28 to TRBJ2-3; the D gene is possibly TRBD1 (5 bases). V lost 3 bases and J 0 bases, leaving 16 bases between the germline ends. This CDR3 region has 17 residues. Germline V gene lookup returns CDR1 MDHEN and CDR2 SYDVKM. The sequenced CDR3 bases are TGTGCCAGCAGTTTGGGGCTAAGTGGGTGGAGCACAGATACG. Its translation: CASSLGLSGWSTDT. The whole CDR3 protein reads CASSLGLSGWSTDTQYF.

As to this clone: The observed sequence ends 3 residues before the CDR3 terminus, with the missing tail filled in from the germline J gene. The chain has TRBV30 and TRBJ1-1; D unresolved. Looked up from germline, CDR1 is GTSNPN and CDR2 is SVGIG (reference sequence). The CDR3 loop spans 11 amino acids. The ends were cut back, 1 base at V and 6 bases at J, with 6 bases in the middle. This CDR3 reads CAWSERAEAFF. CDR3 bases read: TGTGCCTGGAGTGAAAGGGCTGAA.

Notes on this clone: The sequence runs out 3 residues before the end of the CDR3; the remainder is reconstructed from the germline J gene. The chain uses TRBV19 and TRBJ2-7; 11 bases line up with TRBD2. Germline CDR1 is LNHDA and CDR2 is SQIVND (reference sequence). The CDR3 runs 15 residues. The J segment lost 6 bases and the V segment lost 6 bases, leaving 10 bases of the junction unmatched. The covered CDR3 bases are TGTGCCAGTAGCACACTAGCGGGAGAACCTTTCGAG. Translation gives CASSTLAGEPFE. The full CDR3 sequence reads CASSTLAGEPFEQYF.

Notes on this clone: The read falls 3 residues short of the CDR3 end, and the missing part is taken from the germline J gene. The chain couples TRBV9 to TRBJ2-7, with TRBD1 identical over 7 bases. Unmatched junction bases numbered 2, after V lost 0 bases and J lost 2 bases. Germline CDR1 reads SGDLS; CDR2 reads YYNGEE. The CDR3 is made up of 14 amino acids. CDR3 bases read: TGTGCCAGCAGCGTAGACGACAGGGCCTACGAG. Protein product: CASSVDDRAYE. The whole CDR3 sequence reads CASSVDDRAYEQYF.

About this clone: The read finishes 3 residues shy of the CDR3 end, and the germline J gene is used to complete it. The rearrangement uses TRBV7-2 and TRBJ2-7, with unresolved D. Trimming removed 5 bases from V and 4 bases from J, with 9 bases in between. The CDR3 totals 12 residues. Per the germline V gene, CDR1 is SGHTA and CDR2 is FQGNSA. The CDR3 protein is CASSQNSYEQYF. The CDR3 DNA, read in part, is TGTGCCAGCAGCCAGAACAGTTACGAG.

Turning to this clone: The missing CDR3 end, 3 residues past where the read stops, is filled in from the germline J gene. The V gene is TRBV12-3 or TRBV12-4, the J gene TRBJ1-1, with D possibly matching TRBD1 (5 bases). Trimming stripped 5 bases from V and 0 bases from J, with 13 bases between. The CDR3 extends over 15 amino acids. The CDR3: CASSPGGRMNTEAFF. CDR3 bases read: TGTGCCAGCAGTCCGGGGGGACGGATGAACACTGAA.

To note about this clone: The read terminates 3 residues ahead of where the CDR3 ends, so the germline J gene completes it. The chain links TRBV7-9 to TRBJ1-4; no clear D gene. CDR3 length: 11 residues. Trimming pared 5 bases from V and 8 bases from J, leaving 6 bases between. CDR1 and CDR2 (germline): SEHNR, FQNEAQ (reference sequence). The CDR3 reads CASSPLEKLFF. CDR3 DNA, as far as it was read: TGTGCCAGCAGCCCCCTGGAAAAA.

On this clone: The CDR3 is cut off 3 residues early in the read; its end comes from the germline J gene. The chain couples TRBV29-1 to TRBJ1-6, with D maybe TRBD1 (5 bases). V lost 6 bases and J lost 8, with 23 bases in between. The CDR3 runs to 16 residues. Germline V gene data show CDR1 as SQVTM and CDR2 as ANQGSEA. The CDR3 region is CSVPRLTRSGDSPLHF. The sequenced part of the CDR3 DNA is TGCAGCGTCCCGAGATTGACGCGATCGGGGGATTCACCC.

In the case of this clone: The observed sequence ends 3 residues before the CDR3 terminus, with the missing tail filled in from the germline J gene. The chain is built from TRBV20-1 and TRBJ2-1; weak D call: TRBD2 (5 bases). In germline, CDR1 is DFQATT, CDR2 SNEGSKA (reference sequence). Trimming removed 6 bases at V and 7 bases at J, with 16 bases between. The CDR3 has 13 residues. The CDR3 DNA, read in part, is TGCAGTGCAAGGACTCCTAAGGCAAATGAG. It specifies CSARTPKANE. The whole CDR3 region reads CSARTPKANEQFF.

CDR3 protein: CASSLQGYYNEQFF. The part of the CDR3 DNA that was read is TGTGCCAGCAGCTTACAGGGTTACTACAATGAG. The chain combines TRBV7-9 with TRBJ2-1; a possible D gene is TRBD1 (5 bases). The CDR3 is cut off 3 residues early in the read; its end comes from the germline J gene. The CDR3 spans 14 residues. The V gene's germline CDR1 is SEHNR and CDR2 FQNEAQ (reference sequence). Trimming shortened V by 2 bases and J by 3 bases, and 8 bases separated the two germline ends. The complete variable domain, with remaining parts taken from reference TRBV7-9 and TRBJ2-1, reads DTGVSQNPRHKITKRGQNVTFRCDPISEHNRLYWYRQTLGQGPEFLTYFQNEAQLEKSRLLSDRFSAERPKGSFSTLEIQRTEQGDSAMYLCASSLQGYYNEQFFGPGTRLTVL.

The sequenced part of the CDR3 DNA is TGTGCCAGTACCCCCAGCGGGAGGGCCGGGGAGACC. It translates to CASTPSGRAGET. The CDR3, in full, reads CASTPSGRAGETQYF. The chain uses TRBV19 and TRBJ2-5, with 10 bases lining up with TRBD2. The read comes to an end 3 residues before the CDR3 does, leaving the germline J gene to fill in the end. With 7 bases clipped from V and 5 bases from J, the junction kept 10 bases outside the gene matches. CDR1 and CDR2 from the germline V gene are LNHDA and SQIVND (reference sequence). The CDR3 is made up of 15 amino acids.

The CDR3 here is CASSATQTDTQYF. The CDR3 bases that were read are TGTGCCAGCAGCGCCACCCAGACAGATACG. This chain joins TRBV7-9 and TRBJ2-3; D remains unclear. The read is 3 residues too short to cover the CDR3 end, so that end is filled in from the germline J gene. V lost 5 bases, J lost 3 bases, and 9 bases lay in between. The V gene's germline CDR1 is SEHNR and CDR2 FQNEAQ (reference sequence). The length of the CDR3 is 13 residues.

About this clone: The read finishes 3 residues shy of the CDR3 end, and the germline J gene is used to complete it. The chain is built from TRBV19 and TRBJ2-7, with 7 bases identical to TRBD2. Trimming took 4 bases from V and 2 from J; bases not matched to a gene: 11. Germline V gene sequence: CDR1 LNHDA, CDR2 SQIVND (reference sequence). This CDR3 is built from 16 residues. Here the CDR3 reads CASSRVGRGPTYEQYF. The sequenced part of the CDR3 DNA is TGTGCCAGTAGTAGGGTAGGGAGGGGCCCTACCTACGAG.